This paragraph covers one T cell receptor beta chain sequence. The antigen remains unidentified. The record originates from a study of blood T cells in healthy people across ages. A second roughly 6 to 11 cycle PCR used barcoded and J-beta primers. One entry per CDR3 protein, called by TCRdb with MiXCR from the 5' RACE reads. The repertoire includes hundreds of thousands of distinct CDR3 sequences, approximately 25% of them detected once, and approximately 10% sits in the top ten. The study's findings and limits: Observed TCR beta diversity showed a strong correlation with the percentage of naive T cells as measured by flow cytometry. A greater number of naive CD4+ cells and higher diversity distinguished long-lived donors from aged donors.

There are 17 residues in the CDR3. Germline CDR1 MGHDK, CDR2 SYGVNS. V lost 2 bases and J lost 1; bases outside the gene matches: 6. These sequences were also reported in another study, on T cells of mothers and their children. From that study: The cDNA synthesis received all extracted RNA, at about 1.5 ug per 15 ul. Every mother supplied over 8.5 million TCR beta CDR3 reads and every child around 3 million.

The chain uses TRBV25-1 and TRBJ2-1; 9 positions match TRBD1. The origin of this receptor is a boy aged 5-17 years in good health. Material for sequencing was blood. DNA for the CDR3: TGTGCCAGCAGTGAAGTTATGGACAGGGGTTCCTACAATGAGCAGTTCTTC. Residues: CASSEVMDRGSYNEQFF.